The rows below give T cell receptor beta chains drawn from one sample of a study of blood T cell repertoires in COVID-19. The method was immunoSEQ multiplex PCR; TCRdb's version includes in-frame clones alone and lacks a portion of them. The sample includes roughly 280,000 clones, 75% to 90% of them seen just once. Specimen: PBMCs or T cells enriched from blood (not recorded which). These receptor sequences come from a woman younger than 35 who had recovered from COVID-19. Both conserved end residues are part of each CDR3. A D gene is named only where the DNA matches it firmly. Not every row has a clone size; where given, it reads once, few, many or a size class.

V gene: TRBV7-9; D gene: NA; clone size: NA; J gene: TRBJ1-2; CDR3 length: 14; CDR3 DNA: TGTGCCAGCAGCTTAGGCAGACTCAACTATGGCTACACCTTC; CDR3 protein: CASSLGRLNYGYTF
V gene: TRBV4-1; D gene: NA; clone size: NA; J gene: TRBJ2-1; CDR3 length: 15; CDR3 DNA: TGCGCCAGCAGCCAGACTAGCTCGGGGGGCCATGAGCAGTTCTTC; CDR3 protein: CASSQTSSGGHEQFF
V gene: TRBV13; D gene: TRBD2; clone size: NA; J gene: TRBJ2-1; CDR3 length: 15; CDR3 DNA: TGTGCCAGCAGCGGGGGACTAGCGGGGTACAATGAGCAGTTCTTC; CDR3 protein: CASSGGLAGYNEQFF
V gene: TRBV18; D gene: TRBD1; clone size: once; J gene: TRBJ2-7; CDR3 length: 14; CDR3 DNA: TGTGCCAGCTCAAAGGACAGGGGCTCCTACGAGCAGTACTTC; CDR3 protein: CASSKDRGSYEQYF
V gene: TRBV29-1; D gene: TRBD1; clone size: NA; J gene: TRBJ2-7; CDR3 length: 14; CDR3 DNA: TGCAGCGTTGGCCGGGACAGAGGAAATTACGAGCAGTACTTC; CDR3 protein: CSVGRDRGNYEQYF
V gene: TRBV3-1/TRBV3-2; D gene: NA; clone size: once; J gene: TRBJ1-3; CDR3 length: 15; CDR3 DNA: TGTGCCAGCAGCCAAGGACAGTTCTCTGGAAACACCATATATTTT; CDR3 protein: CASSQGQFSGNTIYF
V gene: TRBV12-5; D gene: NA; clone size: NA; J gene: TRBJ1-5; CDR3 length: 14; CDR3 DNA: TGTGCTAGTACCCCAGGGTGGATTTATCAGCCCCAGCATTTT; CDR3 protein: CASTPGWIYQPQHF
V gene: TRBV5-4; D gene: TRBD2; clone size: NA; J gene: TRBJ2-3; CDR3 length: 16; CDR3 DNA: TGTGCCAGCAGCACCGCCCTAGCGGCTAGCACAGATACGCAGTATTTT; CDR3 protein: CASSTALAASTDTQYF
V gene: TRBV11-3; D gene: NA; clone size: NA; J gene: TRBJ2-5; CDR3 length: 16; CDR3 DNA: TGTGCCAGCAGCTTAGTTTTGGGCAGGGGAGAAGAGACCCAGTACTTC; CDR3 protein: CASSLVLGRGEETQYF
V gene: TRBV11-3; D gene: NA; clone size: NA; J gene: TRBJ2-1; CDR3 length: 14; CDR3 DNA: TGTGCCAGCAGCTTAGTTGGCGGTTCCAATGAGCAGTTCTTC; CDR3 protein: CASSLVGGSNEQFF